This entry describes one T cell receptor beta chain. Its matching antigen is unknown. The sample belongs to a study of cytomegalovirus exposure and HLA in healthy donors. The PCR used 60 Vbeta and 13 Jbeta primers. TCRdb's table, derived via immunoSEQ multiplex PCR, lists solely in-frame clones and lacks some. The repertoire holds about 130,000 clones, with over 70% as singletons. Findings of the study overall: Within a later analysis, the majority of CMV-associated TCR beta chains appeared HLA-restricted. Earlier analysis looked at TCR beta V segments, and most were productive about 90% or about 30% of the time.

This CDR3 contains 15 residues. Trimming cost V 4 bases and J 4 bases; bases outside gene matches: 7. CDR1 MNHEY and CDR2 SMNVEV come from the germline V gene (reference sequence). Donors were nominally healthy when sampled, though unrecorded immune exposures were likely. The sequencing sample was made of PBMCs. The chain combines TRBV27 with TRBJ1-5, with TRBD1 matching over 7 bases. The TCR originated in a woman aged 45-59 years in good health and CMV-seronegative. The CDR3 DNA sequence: TGTGCCAGCAGTTATTTGGGACAGTTGAATCAGCCCCAGCATTTT. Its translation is CASSYLGQLNQPQHF.